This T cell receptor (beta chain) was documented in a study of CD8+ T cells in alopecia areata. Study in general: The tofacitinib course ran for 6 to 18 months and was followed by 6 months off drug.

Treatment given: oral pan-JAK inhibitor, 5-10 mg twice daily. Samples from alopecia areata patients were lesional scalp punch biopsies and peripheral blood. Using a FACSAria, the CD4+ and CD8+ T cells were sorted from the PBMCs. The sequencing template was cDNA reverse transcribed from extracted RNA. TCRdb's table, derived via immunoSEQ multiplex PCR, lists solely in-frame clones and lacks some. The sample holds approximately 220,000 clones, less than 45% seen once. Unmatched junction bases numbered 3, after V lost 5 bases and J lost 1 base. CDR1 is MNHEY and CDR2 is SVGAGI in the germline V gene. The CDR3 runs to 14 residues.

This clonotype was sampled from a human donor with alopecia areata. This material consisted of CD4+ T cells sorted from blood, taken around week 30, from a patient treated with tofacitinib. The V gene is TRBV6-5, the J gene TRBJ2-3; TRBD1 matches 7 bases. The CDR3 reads CASSGQGGTDTQYF. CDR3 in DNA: TGTGCCAGCAGTGGGCAGGGGGGCACAGATACGCAGTATTTT.